The rows below give T cell receptor beta chains drawn from one sample of a study of blood T cell repertoires in COVID-19. The data were produced by immunoSEQ multiplex PCR, yet TCRdb's version contains in-frame clones alone and is incomplete. The data show 200,000 to 300,000 clones, 75% to 95% seen once. The source material was peripheral blood. The receptor set was obtained from a person between 18 and 35 years old with COVID-19, enrolled during active disease. The CDR3 runs from the conserved cysteine through the conserved F or W. The D gene is left open where the match is weak. Only some rows state a clone size, as once, few, many or a class for expanded clones.

CDR3 protein,CDR3 DNA,clone size,V gene,D gene,J gene
CASSQDAGTSGKSYNEQFF,TGTGCCAGCAGCCAAGACGCGGGGACTAGCGGTAAATCCTACAATGAGCAGTTCTTC,-,TRBV4-2,TRBD2,TRBJ2-1
CASSLLVGQGGPYGYTF,TGTGCCAGCAGTCTCCTTGTTGGGCAGGGGGGCCCCTACGGCTACACCTTC,-,TRBV28,TRBD1,TRBJ1-2
CASSLEIYNEQFF,TGTGCCAGCAGTTTAGAGATATACAATGAGCAGTTCTTC,-,TRBV27,-,TRBJ2-1
CATSDLKSRGRAGGPDTQYF,TGTGCCACCAGTGATTTGAAGTCCAGGGGGCGAGCGGGAGGACCAGATACGCAGTATTTT,-,TRBV24-1,-,TRBJ2-3
CASSHGVYNEQFF,TGTGCCAGCAGCCACGGTGTATACAATGAGCAGTTCTTC,-,TRBV11-3,-,TRBJ2-1
CASSTRRGGVTSGNAGELFF,TGTGCCAGCAGCACACGGCGGGGCGGGGTGACTAGCGGGAACGCCGGGGAGCTGTTTTTT,-,TRBV6-6,TRBD2,TRBJ2-2
CASSTGVLGSYEQYF,TGTGCCAGCAGTACAGGGGTATTGGGGTCCTACGAGCAGTACTTC,once,TRBV5-6,TRBD1,TRBJ2-7
CASSEADRGRYNEQFF,TGTGCCAGCAGTGAAGCCGACAGGGGGAGGTACAATGAGCAGTTCTTC,-,TRBV6-1,TRBD1,TRBJ2-1
CASSPTLNSGNTIYF,TGTGCCAGCAGTCCTACCTTGAACTCTGGAAACACCATATATTTT,-,TRBV6-5,-,TRBJ1-3
CASRQSSVPSYEQYF,TGTGCCAGCAGGCAATCTAGCGTCCCCTCCTACGAGCAGTACTTC,-,TRBV6-5,-,TRBJ2-7
CASSQDLARSYEQYF,TGCGCCAGCAGCCAAGATCTCGCGAGATCCTACGAGCAGTACTTC,few,TRBV4-1,-,TRBJ2-7
CASQRDALPTGELFF,TGCGCCAGCCAGCGGGACGCCCTTCCCACCGGGGAGCTGTTTTTT,-,TRBV5-1,TRBD2,TRBJ2-2
CASRGRANEQFF,TGTGCCAGCAGGGGCAGGGCCAATGAGCAGTTCTTC,-,TRBV28,-,TRBJ2-1
CASKQGGQPQHF,TGTGCCAGTAAACAGGGGGGGCAGCCCCAGCATTTT,-,TRBV27,TRBD1,TRBJ1-5
CASSLEGVEGQPQHF,TGCGCCAGCAGCTTGGAAGGAGTTGAAGGTCAGCCCCAGCATTTT,-,TRBV5-1,-,TRBJ1-5
CASIGLRTDTQYF,TGTGCCAGCATCGGACTGCGCACAGATACGCAGTATTTT,-,TRBV7-2,-,TRBJ2-3
CASSEAGTTQTGVEKLFF,TGTGCCAGCAGTGAAGCAGGAACCACCCAGACAGGGGTTGAAAAACTGTTTTTT,-,TRBV2,TRBD1,TRBJ1-4
CASGALAELYNEQFF,TGTGCCAGCGGTGCACTAGCGGAGCTCTACAATGAGCAGTTCTTC,-,TRBV5-4,TRBD2,TRBJ2-1
CASSERYVGELFF,TGTGCCAGCAGTGAGCGGTATGTCGGGGAGCTGTTTTTT,-,TRBV6-1,-,TRBJ2-2
CASSPDSISGNTIYF,TGTGCCAGCAGCCCGGACAGTATCTCTGGAAACACCATATATTTT,few,TRBV2,-,TRBJ1-3
CASSPGNTIYF,TGTGCCAGTAGTCCAGGAAACACCATATATTTT,-,TRBV19,-,TRBJ1-3
CASSDTGGNQPQHF,TGTGCCAGTAGTGACACAGGGGGTAATCAGCCCCAGCATTTT,-,TRBV19,TRBD1,TRBJ1-5
CASSQEGRSSGTGELFF,TGTGCCAGCAGCCAAGAAGGGCGGTCTAGCGGAACCGGGGAGCTGTTTTTT,-,TRBV3-1/TRBV3-2,TRBD2,TRBJ2-2
CASSPGSTYEQYF,TGTGCCAGCAGCCCAGGGTCAACCTACGAGCAGTACTTC,-,TRBV7-9,-,TRBJ2-7
CSASAAGKHEQFF,TGCAGTGCTAGTGCAGCGGGTAAACATGAGCAGTTCTTC,-,TRBV20-1,-,TRBJ2-1
CASSQDRYQPQHF,TGTGCCAGCAGTCAGGACAGGTATCAGCCCCAGCATTTT,-,TRBV27,TRBD1,TRBJ1-5
CATGGGALNTGELFF,TGTGCCACCGGGGGGGGCGCGCTGAACACCGGGGAGCTGTTTTTT,-,TRBV24-1,-,TRBJ2-2
CASSSSRGGRAFF,TGTGCCAGCAGCTCAAGTAGGGGGGGCAGAGCTTTCTTT,-,TRBV7-9,-,TRBJ1-1
CASSRQGKTDTQYF,TGTGCCAGTAGCCGACAGGGAAAAACAGATACGCAGTATTTT,-,TRBV19,TRBD1,TRBJ2-3
CASSVAPGGNYEQYF,TGTGCCAGCAGCGTAGCCCCAGGGGGCAACTACGAGCAGTACTTC,-,TRBV9,TRBD1,TRBJ2-7
CASSQDPSGGSYEQYF,TGTGCCAGCAGCCAAGATCCCAGCGGGGGATCCTACGAGCAGTACTTC,-,TRBV4-2,TRBD2,TRBJ2-7
CASSFTGGSTDTQYF,TGTGCCAGCAGCTTTACAGGGGGAAGCACAGATACGCAGTATTTT,-,TRBV7-3,TRBD1,TRBJ2-3